This T cell receptor beta chain was profiled in a study of blood T cell repertoires in COVID-19. Study background: Collection of acute and convalescent COVID-19 samples took place in the United States, Italy and Spain. T cells, B-cell-depleted T cells, or PBMCs supplied cDNA or gDNA.

V lost 5 bases and J lost 0; bases outside the gene matches: 9. Per germline, CDR1 MNHEY and CDR2 SVGEGT. This CDR3 comprises 18 residues. Original methodology: Amplification from reference gene primers served as the basis for estimated nucleated cell counts. The data were produced by immunoSEQ multiplex PCR, yet TCRdb's version contains in-frame clones alone and is incomplete. V, J and clone size reflect that table, while D and trimming were determined from the DNA. The sample consists of roughly 120,000 clones, approximately 79% of them appearing once. The chain uses TRBV6-2 or TRBV6-3 and TRBJ2-1, with 11 nucleotides matching TRBD2. Sequencing input: peripheral blood. The receptor was isolated from a woman aged 80 or over with active or convalescent COVID-19. CDR3 region: CASSPGGSGRVSYNEQFF. For the CDR3, the DNA is TGTGCCAGCAGTCCCGGAGGTAGCGGGAGGGTCTCCTACAATGAGCAGTTCTTC.